The T cell receptor beta chain described here comes from a study of patients and donors after allogeneic stem cell transplantation (dated by TCRdb to 2020 to 2022). In regard to this clonotype: What antigen it recognizes has not been identified. No base-level quality is on record; no much larger clone is a single base apart.

Libraries came from RT-PCR. The listed sequencing device is NextSeq 550. TCRdb passed the public sequencing reads through fastp at Q25 and MiXCR, retaining productive beta sequences. Records with the same CDR3 protein are collapsed into one entry carrying the most frequent genes and DNA. The sample yields 390,000 or so distinct CDR3 sequences; around 15% were counted once. Around 7.2% of the sample belongs to the ten largest clones. The CDR3, from cysteine to phenylalanine, totals 18 residues. Left in the record is the CDR3 DNA by itself, 54 bases read in frame from the first base. V lost 8 bases and J lost 2 bases, and the count of bases not matched to a germline gene is 15. In the germline V gene, CDR1 corresponds to SGHVS and CDR2 to FQNEAQ.

Recombination connected TRBV7-8 to TRBJ2-5, with 12 junctional bases fitting TRBD2. Material: blood, either unsorted or a sorted T cell fraction (not recorded which). This clonotype was sampled from a human donor who was either an allogeneic HSCT recipient or a stem cell or donor lymphocyte infusion donor (not recorded which). It is not recorded whose cells these are; they may come from a transplant donor. The CDR3 in this case is CASHKGTSGRGAQETQYF. The DNA sequence follows: TGTGCCAGCCATAAAGGGACTAGCGGGCGTGGAGCTCAAGAGACCCAGTACTTC. Reference TRBV7-8 and TRBJ2-5 genes cover what lies past the CDR3, so the full variable domain is GAGVSQSPRYKVAKRGQDVALRCDPISGHVSLFWYQQALGQGPEFLTYFQNEAQLDKSGLPSDRFFAERPEGSVSTLKIQRTQQEDSAVYLCASHKGTSGRGAQETQYFGPGTRLLVL.